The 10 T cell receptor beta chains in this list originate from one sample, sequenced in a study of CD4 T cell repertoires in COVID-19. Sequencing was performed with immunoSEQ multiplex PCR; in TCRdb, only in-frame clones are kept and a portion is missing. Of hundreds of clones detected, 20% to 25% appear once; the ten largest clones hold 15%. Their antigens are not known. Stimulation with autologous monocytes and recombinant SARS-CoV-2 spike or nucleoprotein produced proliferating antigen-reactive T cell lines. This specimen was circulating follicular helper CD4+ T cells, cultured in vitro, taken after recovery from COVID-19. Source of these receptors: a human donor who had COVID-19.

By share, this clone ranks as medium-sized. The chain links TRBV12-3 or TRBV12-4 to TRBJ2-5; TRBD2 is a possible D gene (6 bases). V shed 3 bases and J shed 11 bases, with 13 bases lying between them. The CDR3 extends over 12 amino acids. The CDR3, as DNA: TGTGCCAGCAGTTTTAGCCGGGGGACTCAGTACTTC. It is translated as CASSFSRGTQYF.

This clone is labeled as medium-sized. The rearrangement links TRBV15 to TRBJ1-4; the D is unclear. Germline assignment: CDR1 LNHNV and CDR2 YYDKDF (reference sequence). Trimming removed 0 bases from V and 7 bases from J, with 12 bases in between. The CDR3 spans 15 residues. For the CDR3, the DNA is TGTGCCACCAGCAGAGAGGCCCGGAGTAGTGAAAAACTGTTTTTT. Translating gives CATSREARSSEKLFF.

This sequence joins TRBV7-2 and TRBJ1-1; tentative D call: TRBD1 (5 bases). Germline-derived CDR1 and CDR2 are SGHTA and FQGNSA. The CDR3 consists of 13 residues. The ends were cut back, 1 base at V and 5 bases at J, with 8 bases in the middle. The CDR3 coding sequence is TGTGCCAGCAGCTTAGAAAGGGGTACTGAAGCTTTCTTT. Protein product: CASSLERGTEAFF.

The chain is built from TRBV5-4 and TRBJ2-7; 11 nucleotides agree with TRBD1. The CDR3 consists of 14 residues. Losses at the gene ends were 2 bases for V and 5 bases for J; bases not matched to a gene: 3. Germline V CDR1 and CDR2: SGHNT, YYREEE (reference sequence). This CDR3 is CASSFGQGADEQYV. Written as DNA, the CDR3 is TGTGCCAGCAGCTTTGGACAGGGGGCGGACGAGCAGTACGTC.

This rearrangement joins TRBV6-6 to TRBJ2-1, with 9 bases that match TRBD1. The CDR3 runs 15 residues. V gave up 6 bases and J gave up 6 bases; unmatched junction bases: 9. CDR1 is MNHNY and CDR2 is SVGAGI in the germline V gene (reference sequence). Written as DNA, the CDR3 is TGTGCCAGCAGGGGGGGACAGGGAGGATTCAATGAGCAGTTCTTC. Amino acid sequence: CASRGGQGGFNEQFF.

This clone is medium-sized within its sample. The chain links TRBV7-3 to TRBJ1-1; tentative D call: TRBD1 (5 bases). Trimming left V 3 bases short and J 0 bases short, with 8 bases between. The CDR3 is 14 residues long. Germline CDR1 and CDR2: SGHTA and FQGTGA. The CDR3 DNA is TGTGCCAGCAGCTTGATGGGGGTGAACACTGAAGCTTTCTTT. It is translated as CASSLMGVNTEAFF. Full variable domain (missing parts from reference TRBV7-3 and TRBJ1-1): GAGVSQTPSNKVTEKGKYVELRCDPISGHTALYWYRQSLGQGPEFLIYFQGTGAADDSGLPNDRFFAVRPEGSVSTLKIQRTERGDSAVYLCASSLMGVNTEAFFGQGTRLTVV.

This CDR3 reads CASSLRASGVYNEQFF. The DNA of the CDR3 is TGTGCCAGCAGCCTCCGGGCTAGCGGGGTCTACAATGAGCAGTTCTTC. The rearrangement links TRBV7-3 to TRBJ2-1; 9 bases agree with TRBD2. Germline V gives CDR1 SGHTA, CDR2 FQGTGA. After removal of 5 bases from V and 3 bases from J, the junction contained 8 bases not matched to a gene. CDR3 length: 16 amino acids.

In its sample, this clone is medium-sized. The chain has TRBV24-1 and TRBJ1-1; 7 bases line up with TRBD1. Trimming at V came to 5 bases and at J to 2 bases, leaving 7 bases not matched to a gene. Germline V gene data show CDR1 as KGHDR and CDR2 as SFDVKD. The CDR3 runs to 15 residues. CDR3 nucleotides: TGTGCCACCAGTGGGACAGGAATCGGAAACACTGAAGCTTTCTTT. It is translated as CATSGTGIGNTEAFF.

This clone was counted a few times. CDR3 sequence: CSVGSDNYGYTF. The CDR3 DNA is TGCAGCGTTGGGTCCGATAACTATGGCTACACCTTC. The J gene is TRBJ1-2, the V gene TRBV29-1; D gene uncertain. Between the trimmed V and J ends, which lost 4 bases and 1 base, there was a span of 7 bases. From germline, CDR1 is SQVTM and CDR2 ANQGSEA. CDR3 size: 12 residues.

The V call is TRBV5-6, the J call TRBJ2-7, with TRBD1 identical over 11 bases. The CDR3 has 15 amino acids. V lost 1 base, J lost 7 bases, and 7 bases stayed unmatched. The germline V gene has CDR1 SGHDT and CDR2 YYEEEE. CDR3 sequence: CASSLLGQGALEQYF. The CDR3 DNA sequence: TGTGCCAGCAGCTTGCTCGGACAGGGGGCGCTTGAGCAGTACTTC.